The 25 T cell receptor beta chains below were found in one sample sequenced in a study of CD4+ T cells in melanoma. TCRdb's copy holds only in-frame clones and misses some; the assay was immunoSEQ multiplex PCR. The sample has roughly 18,000 clones, about four fifths seen once; the top ten hold around 5%. Sequences were obtained from cells from a culture (not recorded whether cultured in vitro). The receptors shown here come from a human donor with melanoma.

This CDR3 is CANQTGRNQPQHF. The CDR3 DNA sequence: TGCGCCAACCAGACAGGGCGTAATCAGCCCCAGCATTTT. The chain carries TRBV23-1 and TRBJ1-5; 7 bases align to TRBD1. TRBV23-1 is an ORF; its function is uncertain. The junction had 7 bases not matched to a gene; V was cut back by 10 bases and J by 4 bases. The CDR3 has 13 residues.

J is TRBJ2-5 and V is TRBV7-3; tentatively, D is TRBD2 (7 bases). This CDR3 is built from 15 residues. Germline V gene sequence: CDR1 SGHTA, CDR2 FQGTGA. V was trimmed by 5 bases and J by 1 base, leaving 14 bases between them. The CDR3 nucleotides are TGTGCCAGCAGCAAAAGAGGGGGGGCCCAAGAGACCCAGTACTTC. It yields the protein CASSKRGGAQETQYF.

The genes are TRBV6-5 and TRBJ1-4; tentatively, D is TRBD1 (5 bases). Germline lookup yields CDR1 MNHEY and CDR2 SVGAGI. Trimming took off 4 bases at V and 5 bases at J, with 14 bases between the two ends. The CDR3 runs to 15 residues. The CDR3 here is CASSSRDGLNEKLFF. In DNA form, the CDR3 reads TGTGCCAGCAGTTCCCGGGACGGACTAAATGAAAAACTGTTTTTT.

The J gene is TRBJ1-2, the V gene TRBV5-5, with D perhaps matching TRBD1 (5 bases). The CDR3 totals 13 residues. V was pared by 1 base and J by 7 bases, with 11 bases between. CDR1 SGHKS and CDR2 YYEKEE come from the germline V gene (reference sequence). In DNA, the CDR3 is TGTGCCAGCAGCTTGCGTCCAGGGACTGGCTACACCTTC. This codes for CASSLRPGTGYTF.

The chain recombines TRBV2 with TRBJ1-2; D is uncertain. CDR1 SNHLY and CDR2 FYNNEI come from the germline V gene. The length of the CDR3 is 11 residues. Trimming pared 4 bases from V and 3 bases from J, leaving 3 bases between. The CDR3, as DNA: TGTGCCAGCAGTGGAGACTATGGCTACACCTTC. Protein sequence: CASSGDYGYTF.

The rearrangement joins TRBV18 to TRBJ2-5; tentatively, D is TRBD2 (5 bases). The CDR3 runs 14 residues. The germline V gene has CDR1 KGHSH and CDR2 LQKENI. V was pared by 4 bases and J by 1 base, with 10 bases between. CDR3 sequence (DNA): TGTGCCAGCTCACTTCAGGAGGTCCAAGAGACCCAGTACTTC. It codes for CASSLQEVQETQYF.

The chain is built from TRBV19 and TRBJ1-1; D is ambiguous. Per germline, CDR1 LNHDA and CDR2 SQIVND (reference sequence). The CDR3 is 13 residues long. With 4 bases removed from V and 1 base from J, the gap between germline ends came to 7 bases. In DNA, the CDR3 is TGTGCCAGTAGTAAAGGGAGGAACACTGAAGCTTTCTTT. Translated: CASSKGRNTEAFF.

The DNA for the CDR3 is TGTGCCAGCAGCTTAAGGGACAGGAACTATGGCTACACCTTC. It yields the protein CASSLRDRNYGYTF. V usage is TRBV5-4 and J usage is TRBJ1-2, with TRBD1 identical over 8 bases. V lost 2 bases, J lost 2 bases, and 2 bases stayed unmatched. Per the germline V gene, CDR1 is SGHNT and CDR2 is YYREEE (reference sequence). The CDR3 contains 14 residues.

CDR3 loop: CASSYRTGSTDTQYF. In DNA form, the CDR3 reads TGTGCCAGCAGTTACCGGACTGGCAGCACAGATACGCAGTATTTT. The V call is TRBV6-5, the J call TRBJ2-3; D might be TRBD2 (5 bases). This CDR3 contains 15 residues. Trimming stripped 2 bases from V and 0 bases from J, with 9 bases between. The germline gives CDR1 MNHEY, CDR2 SVGAGI.

The chain couples TRBV19 to TRBJ2-1; 8 bases are a match to TRBD2. This CDR3 has 17 residues. After removal of 7 bases from V and 0 bases from J, the junction contained 11 bases not matched to a gene. Germline V gene lookup returns CDR1 LNHDA and CDR2 SQIVND (reference sequence). CDR3 in amino acids: CASNRAGAGSSYNEQFF. The CDR3 bases are TGTGCCAGTAATCGAGCGGGGGCCGGGAGCTCCTACAATGAGCAGTTCTTC.

The J gene is TRBJ2-3, the V gene TRBV14; maybe TRBD2 (7 bases). Looked up from germline, CDR1 is SGHDN and CDR2 is FVKESK. The V gene lost 0 bases and the J gene lost 2 bases, with 15 bases spanning the gap. There are 17 residues in the CDR3. This CDR3 reads CASSQDQAGAITDTQYF. CDR3 DNA: TGTGCCAGCAGCCAAGATCAGGCGGGGGCGATCACAGATACGCAGTATTTT.

The chain joins TRBV5-1 to TRBJ2-1; no firm D call. Looked up from germline, CDR1 is SGHRS and CDR2 is YFSETQ. The CDR3 is 11 amino acids. The V gene lost 2 bases and the J gene lost 6 bases, with 3 bases spanning the gap. CDR3 DNA: TGCGCCAGCAGCTTACTCAATGAGCAGTTCTTC. Translation gives CASSLLNEQFF. The whole variable domain, filled in from reference TRBV5-1 and TRBJ2-1, reads KAGVTQTPRYLIKTRGQQVTLSCSPISGHRSVSWYQQTPGQGLQFLFEYFSETQRNKGNFPGRFSGRQFSNSRSEMNVSTLELGDSALYLCASSLLNEQFFGPGTRLTVL.

The chain recombines TRBV15 with TRBJ2-5; 10 nucleotides line up with TRBD2. The closer fit of TRBJ2-7 to the DNA end suggests the J call may be wrong. Germline lookup yields CDR1 LNHNV and CDR2 YYDKDF (reference sequence). The CDR3 spans 17 residues. The CDR3 here is CATSQLGASGGAYEQYF. The CDR3 DNA sequence: TGTGCCACCAGCCAACTGGGGGCGAGCGGGGGGGCATACGAGCAGTACTTC.

V and J are TRBV2 and TRBJ1-6; TRBD1 matches 8 bases. CDR1 and CDR2 (germline): SNHLY, FYNNEI. The junction had 14 bases not matched to a gene; V was cut back by 11 bases and J by 5 bases. There are 16 residues in the CDR3. The CDR3 protein is CAGRDRQIADNSPLHF. In nucleotides, the CDR3 is TGTGCCGGGAGGGACAGGCAAATCGCGGATAATTCACCCCTCCACTTT.

This clone was counted only a few times. The V call is TRBV2, the J call TRBJ2-7, with 15 bases matching TRBD2. The trim removed 6 bases at V and 0 bases at J, leaving 9 bases unmatched. This CDR3 region has 18 residues. CDR1 is SNHLY, CDR2 FYNNEI, per germline. CDR3 in amino acids: CASSRGLAGGLSSYEQYF. The CDR3 DNA reads TGTGCCAGCAGCCGGGGACTAGCGGGGGGCTTAAGCTCCTACGAGCAGTACTTC.

The genes are TRBV7-3 and TRBJ2-1; D possibly corresponds to TRBD2 (6 bases). The CDR3 consists of 16 residues. V was shortened by 2 bases and J by 0 bases, with 11 bases between the two germline ends. The germline V gene has CDR1 SGHTA and CDR2 FQGTGA. The CDR3 sequence is CASSLRRDSSYNEQFF. The CDR3 bases are TGTGCCAGCAGCTTACGGCGGGATAGCTCCTACAATGAGCAGTTCTTC.

The rearrangement links TRBV4-2 to TRBJ1-5; 8 nucleotides match TRBD1. Germline loops: CDR1 LGHNA, CDR2 YNFKEQ. CDR3 size: 18 residues. Trimming cost V 5 bases and J 7 bases; bases outside gene matches: 19. Written as DNA, the CDR3 is TGTGCCAGCAGCAGCCTCTCGGCCGGGACAGGATTGAGGCAGCCCCAGCATTTT. Encoded protein: CASSSLSAGTGLRQPQHF.

The genes are TRBV10-3 and TRBJ2-6; D is undetermined. There are 18 residues in the CDR3. Trimming stripped 0 bases from V and 2 bases from J, with 14 bases between. Per the germline V gene, CDR1 is ENHRY and CDR2 is SYGVKD. Here the CDR3 reads CAISESTMGNTGANVLTF. CDR3 sequence (DNA): TGTGCCATCAGTGAGTCGACCATGGGGAATACTGGGGCCAACGTCCTGACTTTC.

The chain employs TRBV18 and TRBJ1-5; D uncertain. This CDR3 has 15 residues. Trimming removed 3 bases from V and 9 bases from J, with 18 bases in between. Per germline, CDR1 KGHSH and CDR2 LQKENI. CDR3 loop: CASSPVISERGPQHF. The CDR3 nucleotides read TGTGCCAGCTCACCGGTGATATCGGAACGGGGGCCCCAGCATTTT.

This chain links TRBV5-1 with TRBJ2-5; the D is unclear. Germline assignment: CDR1 SGHRS and CDR2 YFSETQ. The CDR3 contains 14 residues. The V end lost 4 bases, the J end lost 4 bases, and 14 bases lay between the germline ends. This CDR3 is CASSPNPAGETQYF. The CDR3 DNA follows: TGCGCCAGCAGCCCTAACCCGGCCGGAGAGACCCAGTACTTC. Full variable domain (remainder filled in from reference TRBV5-1 and TRBJ2-5): KAGVTQTPRYLIKTRGQQVTLSCSPISGHRSVSWYQQTPGQGLQFLFEYFSETQRNKGNFPGRFSGRQFSNSRSEMNVSTLELGDSALYLCASSPNPAGETQYFGPGTRLLVL.

The chain employs TRBV7-8 and TRBJ2-1, with TRBD1 matching 9 bases. Germline lookup yields CDR1 SGHVS and CDR2 FQNEAQ. There are 15 residues in the CDR3. V shed 5 bases, J shed 2 bases, and the junction held 4 bases outside the gene matches. The CDR3 spells CASSLTGGPYNEQFF. The CDR3 coding sequence is TGTGCCAGCAGCCTCACAGGGGGCCCCTACAATGAGCAGTTCTTC. The full variable domain, with the rest looked up from reference TRBV7-8 and TRBJ2-1, is GAGVSQSPRYKVAKRGQDVALRCDPISGHVSLFWYQQALGQGPEFLTYFQNEAQLDKSGLPSDRFFAERPEGSVSTLKIQRTQQEDSAVYLCASSLTGGPYNEQFFGPGTRLTVL.

This chain joins TRBV2 and TRBJ2-7; D is unresolved. Trimming removed 5 bases at V and 0 bases at J, with 5 bases between. From germline, CDR1 is SNHLY and CDR2 FYNNEI. CDR3 length equals 12 residues. As DNA, the CDR3 is TGTGCCAGCAGTAAAAACTCCTACGAGCAGTACTTC. This sequence encodes CASSKNSYEQYF. Looking up the rest from reference TRBV2 and TRBJ2-7 gives the full variable domain: EPEVTQTPSHQVTQMGQEVILRCVPISNHLYFYWYRQILGQKVEFLVSFYNNEISEKSEIFDDQFSVERPDGSNFTLKIRSTKLEDSAMYFCASSKNSYEQYFGPGTRLTVT.

The chain has TRBV5-1 and TRBJ2-5, with D perhaps matching TRBD2 (6 bases). The germline V and J ends were trimmed by 6 bases and 1 base, with 13 bases remaining between them. The V gene's germline CDR1 is SGHRS and CDR2 YFSETQ. The CDR3 is made up of 14 amino acids. This CDR3 reads CASTTQGGQETQYF. CDR3 DNA sequence: TGCGCCAGCACAACTCAGGGAGGCCAAGAGACCCAGTACTTC.

This chain joins TRBV6-4 and TRBJ1-1; D possibly corresponds to TRBD1 (5 bases). CDR1 MRHNA and CDR2 SNTAGT come from the germline V gene. V was shortened by 5 bases and J by 4 bases, with 14 bases between the two germline ends. This CDR3 comprises 14 residues. CDR3 in DNA: TGTGCCAGCAGTCAACTGGCAGGGAGCACTGAAGCTTTCTTT. Translating gives CASSQLAGSTEAFF.

V usage is TRBV18 and J usage is TRBJ1-6; the match to TRBD1 covers 7 bases. The CDR3 is 15 amino acids. V shed 4 bases and J 2 bases; nucleotides not matched to a gene: 2. From germline, CDR1 is KGHSH and CDR2 LQKENI. The CDR3 DNA is TGTGCCAGCTCACGGGACAGCACCTATAATTCACCCCTCCACTTT. Amino acids: CASSRDSTYNSPLHF.